This TCR beta chain was identified during a study of cytomegalovirus exposure and HLA in healthy donors. Study context: Previous work identified around 120 million unique TCR beta sequences from about 179 million T cells. Study conclusions and caveats: Reports credit the classifier with highly specific, highly sensitive diagnosis of cytomegalovirus status. Listed as cytomegalovirus-associated were 150 or so TCR beta chains.

Amplification used 60 Vbeta primers and 13 Jbeta primers. Source study methods: An analysis performed later counted 81 million or so unique TCR beta chains (around 10 million of them shared). Assay: immunoSEQ multiplex PCR; the TCRdb copy retains only in-frame clones and omits some. The V and J calls and clone size were taken over from that table, and D and trimming were inferred from the DNA. The data contain tens of thousands of clones, just under 80% of them singletons. The V gene lost 4 bases and the J gene lost 6 bases, with 7 bases spanning the gap. The CDR3 runs 11 residues. Germline loops: CDR1 SQVTM, CDR2 ANQGSEA. Points on this clone: What it binds is unknown.

The sample comprised PBMCs. The TCR originated in a male donor in good health and CMV-seropositive. The V and J genes are TRBV29-1 and TRBJ2-1; D might be TRBD1 (5 bases). The chain's CDR3 is CSVGQINEQFF. The CDR3 DNA reads TGCAGCGTTGGACAGATCAATGAGCAGTTCTTC.